This passage covers 20 T cell receptor beta chains from one sample sequenced in a study of radiotherapy plus CTLA-4 blockade in lung cancer. This table comes from immunoSEQ multiplex PCR, and its TCRdb copy is limited to in-frame clones, with some not included. The profile covers about 120,000 clones, with about 83% appearing a single time and 4% to 6% taken by the ten largest. The sequencing here drew on peripheral blood, taken from a patient treated with radiotherapy plus ipilimumab. These receptors were collected from a human donor with non-small cell lung cancer who had a partial response to radiotherapy plus ipilimumab.

The CDR3 DNA reads TGTGCCAGCAGTCCGGGACAGGGGGCGTTGAGGGAAAAACTGTTTTTT. Protein sequence: CASSPGQGALREKLFF. V gene TRBV5-7 combines with J gene TRBJ1-4; 12 nucleotides agree with TRBD1. TRBV5-7 is an ORF, and what it does is uncertain. The CDR3 totals 16 residues. The V gene end was trimmed by 5 bases and the J gene end by 8 bases; junction bases not matched to a gene: 10.

The rearrangement uses TRBV9 and TRBJ1-3; D is undetermined. Germline V gene sequence: CDR1 SGDLS, CDR2 YYNGEE. Deletions cut 0 bases from V and 0 bases from J, with 10 bases between. CDR3 size: 16 residues. The CDR3 DNA reads TGTGCCAGCAGCGTAGGGCTTACAGACTCTGGAAACACCATATATTTT. Protein: CASSVGLTDSGNTIYF. Together with reference TRBV9 and TRBJ1-3, the CDR3 gives the full variable domain: DSGVTQTPKHLITATGQRVTLRCSPRSGDLSVYWYQQSLDQGLQFLIQYYNGEERAKGNILERFSAQQFPDLHSELNLSSLELGDSALYFCASSVGLTDSGNTIYFGEGSWLTVV.

V usage is TRBV18 and J usage is TRBJ2-5; TRBD2 might be the D (5 bases). The germline V and J ends were trimmed by 1 base and 5 bases, with 11 bases remaining between them. CDR1 is KGHSH and CDR2 is LQKENI in the germline V gene. The length of the CDR3 is 14 residues. In nucleotides, the CDR3 is TGTGCCAGCTCACCACAGCGGCGTGGGGAGACCCAGTACTTC. Protein product: CASSPQRRGETQYF.

This clone was recorded only once. The chain uses TRBV30 and TRBJ2-7; a possible D gene is TRBD1 (7 bases). The CDR3 totals 13 residues. CDR1 is GTSNPN, CDR2 SVGIG, per germline (reference sequence). V dropped 4 bases and J dropped 4 bases, with 14 bases sitting between them. CDR3 loop: CAWTRQGGYEQYF. In DNA form, the CDR3 reads TGTGCCTGGACCCGACAGGGAGGTTACGAGCAGTACTTC.

J is TRBJ1-1 and V is TRBV19; TRBD1 aligns across 9 bases. This CDR3 has 15 amino acids. Germline V gene sequence: CDR1 LNHDA, CDR2 SQIVND (reference sequence). Losses at the gene ends were 5 bases for V and 0 bases for J; bases not matched to a gene: 4. The CDR3 DNA reads as TGTGCCAGTAGTGGGACAGGGACGGTGAACACTGAAGCTTTCTTT. Translation: CASSGTGTVNTEAFF.

The chain joins TRBV15 to TRBJ1-1, with TRBD1 identical over 7 bases. The CDR3 runs 14 residues. In germline, CDR1 is LNHNV, CDR2 YYDKDF (reference sequence). J gave up 7 bases and V 6 bases, and 11 bases lay outside the gene matches. Written as DNA, the CDR3 is TGTGCCACCAGTCCTACAGGGGTAAAAAATGAAGCTTTCTTT. Translating gives CATSPTGVKNEAFF.

This chain joins TRBV4-1 and TRBJ2-2; possibly TRBD2 for D (6 bases). The CDR3 has 17 amino acids. V shed 4 bases and J shed 4 bases, with 19 bases lying between them. Germline loops: CDR1 MGHRA, CDR2 YSYEKL. As DNA, the CDR3 is TGCGCCAGCAGCCCGAGTGTGGCCTGGGGAGGCACCGGGGAGCTGTTTTTT. Protein sequence: CASSPSVAWGGTGELFF.

The CDR3 region is CASTLGYSGYNEQFF. CDR3 sequence (DNA): TGTGCCAGCACTCTAGGATACTCCGGATACAATGAGCAGTTCTTC. The chain has TRBV2 and TRBJ2-1; D is unresolved. V was cut by 7 bases and J by 4 bases, with 17 bases left in between. This CDR3 has 15 residues. Germline lookup yields CDR1 SNHLY and CDR2 FYNNEI.

This rearrangement joins TRBV19 to TRBJ1-2; D not certain. From germline, CDR1 is LNHDA and CDR2 SQIVND (reference sequence). Trimming took 4 bases from V and 8 from J, leaving 17 bases between them. The CDR3 runs 14 residues. Written as DNA, the CDR3 is TGTGCCAGTAGTACCCCTGGCAGTGGAGCAGGCTACACCTTC. This translates into CASSTPGSGAGYTF.

This clone was seen a few times. The chain uses TRBV5-1 and TRBJ2-7; TRBD2 aligns across 13 bases. V shed 0 bases and J 4 bases; nucleotides not matched to a gene: 1. Germline V CDR1 and CDR2: SGHRS, YFSETQ. The CDR3 is 15 residues long. As DNA, the CDR3 is TGCGCCAGCAGCTTGGGACTAGCGGGAGGATACGAGCAGTACTTC. Encoded protein: CASSLGLAGGYEQYF.

The rearrangement uses TRBV19 and TRBJ2-3, with TRBD2 identical over 7 bases. Germline CDR1 is LNHDA and CDR2 is SQIVND (reference sequence). V lost 6 bases, J lost 0 bases, and 6 bases stayed unmatched. The CDR3 consists of 15 residues. CDR3 in DNA: TGTGCCAGTAGCTTACTAGCGTCTAGCACAGATACGCAGTATTTT. Translating it yields CASSLLASSTDTQYF.

As regards this clone: A read error is likely, as this CDR3 ends without the conserved phenylalanine or tryptophan. The DNA is left out, because the CDR3 cannot be placed on it with certainty; the CDR3 is given as TCRdb lists it. The genes are TRBV28 and TRBJ1-2; no check of the table's D call, TRBD1, against the DNA was made. The CDR3 sequence runs 9 residues, both termini included. Per germline, CDR1 MDHEN and CDR2 SYDVKM. The CDR3 loop is CASRPRGRV.

The rearrangement uses TRBV18 and TRBJ2-5, with 9 bases identical to TRBD2. Germline values: CDR1 KGHSH, CDR2 LQKENI. After removal of 4 bases from V and 2 bases from J, the junction contained 11 bases not matched to a gene. The CDR3 consists of 17 residues. Here the CDR3 reads CASSLQARLAEQETQYF. DNA of the CDR3: TGTGCCAGCTCACTTCAGGCGCGACTAGCGGAACAAGAGACCCAGTACTTC.

In this sample, this clone turned up a few times. The sample holds other DNA sequences that translate to the same CDR3. The chain is built from TRBV5-1 and TRBJ1-1; TRBD1 agrees at 8 bases. Unmatched junction bases numbered 1, after V lost 0 bases and J lost 3 bases. This CDR3 spans 14 amino acids. Germline loops: CDR1 SGHRS, CDR2 YFSETQ. The CDR3 loop is CASSLAGGYTEAFF. For the CDR3, the DNA is TGCGCCAGCAGCTTGGCAGGGGGCTACACTGAAGCTTTCTTT.

CDR3 bases: TGTGCCAGCAGCTTAGAGAGCGATCAGCCCCAGCATTTT. It encodes CASSLESDQPQHF. V gene TRBV7-9 combines with J gene TRBJ1-5; D is undetermined. V was trimmed by 1 base and J by 5 bases, leaving 6 bases between them. CDR1 SEHNR and CDR2 FQNEAQ come from the germline V gene (reference sequence). The CDR3 spans 13 residues.

This chain connects TRBV2 to TRBJ1-1, with D perhaps matching TRBD1 (6 bases). Per germline, CDR1 SNHLY and CDR2 FYNNEI. The CDR3 contains 13 residues. The V end was cut by 7 bases, the J end by 4 bases, with 13 bases between. This chain's CDR3 is CASNKDSPTEAFF. The CDR3 nucleotides are TGTGCCAGCAACAAGGACAGTCCCACTGAAGCTTTCTTT.

The V gene is TRBV5-4, the J gene TRBJ1-2, with 8 positions matching TRBD1. CDR3 length: 19 residues. The trim removed 2 bases at V and 1 base at J, leaving 16 bases unmatched. The germline V gene encodes CDR1 SGHNT and CDR2 YYREEE (reference sequence). DNA for the CDR3: TGTGCCAGCAGCTTCGAATCTAGGACAGGGTGGGCACTTAACTATGGCTACACCTTC. Translation: CASSFESRTGWALNYGYTF.

The rearrangement uses TRBV10-1 and TRBJ2-5; 9 nucleotides line up with TRBD1. Germline V lookup: CDR1 WNHNN, CDR2 SYGVQD (reference sequence). The CDR3 contains 15 residues. With 3 bases clipped from V and 5 bases from J, the junction kept 7 bases outside the gene matches. The CDR3 bases are TGCGCCAGCAGTGAAAAAACAGGGGGCAGGGAGACCCAGTACTTC. This translates into CASSEKTGGRETQYF.

This chain links TRBV28 with TRBJ2-5; the match to TRBD2 covers 7 bases. CDR1 is MDHEN, CDR2 SYDVKM, per germline. Losses at the gene ends were 3 bases for V and 5 bases for J; bases not matched to a gene: 21. The CDR3 consists of 19 residues. The CDR3 loop reads CASSFVVASGNTGGETQYF. The CDR3 coding sequence is TGTGCCAGCAGTTTTGTGGTGGCTAGCGGAAACACTGGAGGGGAGACCCAGTACTTC.

This clone came up a few times. An end of the junction differs from the germline gene, which may be a read error. This chain joins TRBV5-3 and TRBJ1-2, with TRBD1 matching 7 bases. TRBV5-3 is labeled an ORF, and its function is uncertain. CDR3 length equals 14 residues. CDR3 residues: CASSLEQGRNGYTF. CDR3 DNA sequence: TGTGCCAGCAGCTTGGAACAGGGGCGAAATGGCTACACCTTC.